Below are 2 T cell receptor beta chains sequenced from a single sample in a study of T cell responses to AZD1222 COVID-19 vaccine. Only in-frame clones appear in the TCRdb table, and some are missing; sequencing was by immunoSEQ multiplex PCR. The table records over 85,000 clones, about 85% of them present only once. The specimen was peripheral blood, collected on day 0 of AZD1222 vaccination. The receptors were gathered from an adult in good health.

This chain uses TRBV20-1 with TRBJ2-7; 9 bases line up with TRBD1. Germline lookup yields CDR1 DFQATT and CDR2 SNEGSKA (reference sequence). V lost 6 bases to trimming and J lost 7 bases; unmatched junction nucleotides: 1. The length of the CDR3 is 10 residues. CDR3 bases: TGCAGTGCCGGGACAGGGGAGCAGTACTTC. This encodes CSAGTGEQYF.

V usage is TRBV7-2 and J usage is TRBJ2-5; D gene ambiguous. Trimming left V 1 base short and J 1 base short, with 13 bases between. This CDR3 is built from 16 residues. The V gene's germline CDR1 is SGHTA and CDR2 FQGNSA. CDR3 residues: CASSLVRIGSQETQYF. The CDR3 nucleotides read TGTGCCAGCAGCTTAGTTCGAATCGGCAGCCAAGAGACCCAGTACTTC.